This T cell receptor (beta chain) was obtained from a study of cytomegalovirus exposure and HLA in healthy donors. In this sample, this clone turned up a few times. The PCR contained 60 Vbeta and 13 Jbeta primers. TCRdb keeps only in-frame clones here, not all; method: immunoSEQ multiplex PCR. Of approximately 90,000 clones in the sample, roughly 79% were seen once. Material for sequencing was PBMCs. This TCR derives from a woman aged 40 to 49 in good health and CMV-seronegative.

This CDR3 is CASELRRGGGDEQYF. The CDR3 nucleotides read TGTGCCAGCGAGTTACGTAGAGGAGGGGGGGACGAGCAGTACTTC. The gene calls are TRBV6-6 and TRBJ2-7; perhaps TRBD2 as D (7 bases). Per the germline V gene, CDR1 is MNHNY and CDR2 is SVGAGI (reference sequence). Deletions cut 8 bases from V and 5 bases from J, with 22 bases between. The CDR3 sequence is 15 residues long.